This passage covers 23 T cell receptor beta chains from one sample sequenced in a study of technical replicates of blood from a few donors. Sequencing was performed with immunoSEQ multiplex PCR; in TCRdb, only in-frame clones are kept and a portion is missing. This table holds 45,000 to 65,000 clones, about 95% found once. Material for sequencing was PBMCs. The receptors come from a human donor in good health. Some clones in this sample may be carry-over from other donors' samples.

CDR3 residues: CASAARGLDEQFF. The CDR3 DNA reads as TGTGCCAGCGCCGCGAGGGGACTCGATGAGCAGTTCTTC. The rearrangement joins TRBV9 to TRBJ2-1; maybe TRBD2 (6 bases). Deletions cut 7 bases from V and 8 bases from J, with 16 bases between. Germline V gene sequence: CDR1 SGDLS, CDR2 YYNGEE. The CDR3 length is 13 residues.

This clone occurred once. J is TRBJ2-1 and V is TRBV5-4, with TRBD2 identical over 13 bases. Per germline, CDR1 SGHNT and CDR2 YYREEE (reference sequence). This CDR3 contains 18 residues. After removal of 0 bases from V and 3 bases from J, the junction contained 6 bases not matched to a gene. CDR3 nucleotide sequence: TGTGCCAGCAGCTTGGGACTAGCGGGGGGCAATGTCTACAATGAGCAGTTCTTC. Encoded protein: CASSLGLAGGNVYNEQFF.

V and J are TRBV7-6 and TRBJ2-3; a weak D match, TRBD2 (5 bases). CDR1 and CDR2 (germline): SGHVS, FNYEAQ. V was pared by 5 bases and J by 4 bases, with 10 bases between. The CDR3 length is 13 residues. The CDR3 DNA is TGTGCCAGCAGCGCCGGACTTTCAGATACGCAGTATTTT. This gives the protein CASSAGLSDTQYF.

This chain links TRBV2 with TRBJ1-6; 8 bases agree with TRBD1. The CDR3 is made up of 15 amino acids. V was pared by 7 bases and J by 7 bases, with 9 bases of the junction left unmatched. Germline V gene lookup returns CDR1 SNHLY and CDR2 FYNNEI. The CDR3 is CASIGGQVKNSPLHF. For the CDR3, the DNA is TGTGCCAGCATCGGGGGACAGGTTAAGAATTCACCCCTCCACTTT.

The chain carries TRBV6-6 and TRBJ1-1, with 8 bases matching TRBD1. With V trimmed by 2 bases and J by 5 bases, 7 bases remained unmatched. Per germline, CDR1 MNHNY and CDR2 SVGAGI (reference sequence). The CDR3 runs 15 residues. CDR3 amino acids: CASSYPTGGSTEAFF. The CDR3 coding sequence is TGTGCCAGCAGTTACCCAACAGGGGGTAGTACTGAAGCTTTCTTT.

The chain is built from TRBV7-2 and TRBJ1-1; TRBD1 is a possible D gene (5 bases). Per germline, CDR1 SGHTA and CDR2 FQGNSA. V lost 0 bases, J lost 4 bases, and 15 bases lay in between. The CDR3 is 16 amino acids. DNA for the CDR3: TGTGCCAGCAGCTTAGCACCCAGGGCGTCGGGCACTGAAGCTTTCTTT. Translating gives CASSLAPRASGTEAFF.

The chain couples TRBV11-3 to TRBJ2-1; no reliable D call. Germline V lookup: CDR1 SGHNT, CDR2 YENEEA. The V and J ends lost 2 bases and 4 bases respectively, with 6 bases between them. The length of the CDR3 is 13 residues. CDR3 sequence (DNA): TGTGCCAGCAGCTTAACTGAATACAATGAGCAGTTCTTC. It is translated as CASSLTEYNEQFF.

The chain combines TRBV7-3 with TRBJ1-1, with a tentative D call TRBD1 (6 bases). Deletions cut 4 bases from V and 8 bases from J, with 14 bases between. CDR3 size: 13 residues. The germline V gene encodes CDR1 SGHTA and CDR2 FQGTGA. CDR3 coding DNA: TGTGCCAGCAGCTCCCAGCGAGGACAGGAAGCTTTCTTT. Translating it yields CASSSQRGQEAFF. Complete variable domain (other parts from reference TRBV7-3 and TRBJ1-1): GAGVSQTPSNKVTEKGKYVELRCDPISGHTALYWYRQSLGQGPEFLIYFQGTGAADDSGLPNDRFFAVRPEGSVSTLKIQRTERGDSAVYLCASSSQRGQEAFFGQGTRLTVV.

CDR3 DNA sequence: TGCGCCAGCAGCCCTACAGGGGAGGCCTACGAGCAGTACTTC. This sequence encodes CASSPTGEAYEQYF. V usage is TRBV4-1 and J usage is TRBJ2-7, with a tentative D call TRBD1 (7 bases). CDR1 and CDR2 (germline): MGHRA, YSYEKL. V lost 4 bases and J lost 2, with 12 bases in between. The CDR3 runs 14 residues.

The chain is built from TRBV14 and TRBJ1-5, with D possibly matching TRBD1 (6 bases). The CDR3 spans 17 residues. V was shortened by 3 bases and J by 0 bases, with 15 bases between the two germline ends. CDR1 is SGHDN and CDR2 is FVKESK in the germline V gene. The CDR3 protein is CASSQKPGDYSNQPQHF. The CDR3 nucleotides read TGTGCCAGCAGCCAGAAGCCAGGGGACTATAGCAATCAGCCCCAGCATTTT.

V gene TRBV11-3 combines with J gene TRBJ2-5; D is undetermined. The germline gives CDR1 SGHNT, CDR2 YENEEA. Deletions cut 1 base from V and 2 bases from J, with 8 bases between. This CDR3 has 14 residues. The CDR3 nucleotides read TGTGCCAGCAGCTTAGTGGCAGTACAAGAGACCCAGTACTTC. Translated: CASSLVAVQETQYF.

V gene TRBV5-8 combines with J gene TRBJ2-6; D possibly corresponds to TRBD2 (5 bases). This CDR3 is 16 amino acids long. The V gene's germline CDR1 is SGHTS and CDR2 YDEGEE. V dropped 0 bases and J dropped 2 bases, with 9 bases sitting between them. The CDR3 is CASSLESGTGANVLTF. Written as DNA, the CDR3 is TGTGCCAGCAGCTTGGAGTCGGGGACTGGGGCCAACGTCCTGACTTTC.

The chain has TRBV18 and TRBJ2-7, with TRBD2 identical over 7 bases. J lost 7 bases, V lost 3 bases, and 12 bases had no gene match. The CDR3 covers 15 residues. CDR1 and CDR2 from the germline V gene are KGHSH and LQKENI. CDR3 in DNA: TGTGCCAGCTCACCCCCAGAAGGACTAGTAGGGGAGCAGTACTTC. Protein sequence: CASSPPEGLVGEQYF.

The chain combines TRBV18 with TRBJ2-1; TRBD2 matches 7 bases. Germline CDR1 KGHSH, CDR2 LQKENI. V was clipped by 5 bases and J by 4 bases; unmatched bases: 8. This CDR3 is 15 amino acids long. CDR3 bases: TGTGCCAGCTCATTCAGGGAGGGCCGTTACAATGAGCAGTTCTTC. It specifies CASSFREGRYNEQFF.

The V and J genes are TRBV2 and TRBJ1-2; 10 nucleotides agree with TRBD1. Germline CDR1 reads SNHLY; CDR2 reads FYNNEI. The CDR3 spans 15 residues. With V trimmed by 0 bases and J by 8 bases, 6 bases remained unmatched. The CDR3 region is CASSEALGQGYGYTF. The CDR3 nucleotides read TGTGCCAGCAGTGAAGCCTTGGGACAGGGGTACGGCTACACCTTC.

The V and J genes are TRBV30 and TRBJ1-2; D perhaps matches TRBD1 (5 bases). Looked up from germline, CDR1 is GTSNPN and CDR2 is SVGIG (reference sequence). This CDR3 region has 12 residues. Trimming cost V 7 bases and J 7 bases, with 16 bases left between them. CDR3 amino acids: CAFASRGGGYTF. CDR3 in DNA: TGTGCCTTTGCGTCGCGCGGGGGTGGCTACACCTTC. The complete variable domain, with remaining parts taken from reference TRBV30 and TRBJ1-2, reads SQTIHQWPATLVQPVGSPLSLECTVEGTSNPNLYWYRQAAGRGLQLLFYSVGIGQISSEVPQNLSASRPQDRQFILSSKKLLLSDSGFYLCAFASRGGGYTFGSGTRLTVV.

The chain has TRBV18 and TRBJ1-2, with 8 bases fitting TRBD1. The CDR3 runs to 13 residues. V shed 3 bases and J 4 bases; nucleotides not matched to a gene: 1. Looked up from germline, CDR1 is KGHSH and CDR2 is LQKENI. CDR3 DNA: TGTGCCAGCTCACCGGACAGGGCCTATGGCTACACCTTC. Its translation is CASSPDRAYGYTF.

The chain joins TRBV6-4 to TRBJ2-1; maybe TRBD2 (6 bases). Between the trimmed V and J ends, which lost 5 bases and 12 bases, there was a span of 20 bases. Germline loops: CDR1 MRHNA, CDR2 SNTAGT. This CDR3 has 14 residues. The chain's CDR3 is CASSPGRSGVGQFF. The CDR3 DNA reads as TGTGCCAGCAGTCCGGGACGATCGGGAGTCGGGCAGTTCTTC.

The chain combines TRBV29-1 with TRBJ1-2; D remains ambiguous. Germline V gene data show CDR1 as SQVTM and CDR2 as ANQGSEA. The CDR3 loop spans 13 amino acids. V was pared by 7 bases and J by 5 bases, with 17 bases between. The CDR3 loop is CSAGGAGGYGYTF. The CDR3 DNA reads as TGCAGCGCCGGAGGAGCGGGTGGGTATGGCTACACCTTC.

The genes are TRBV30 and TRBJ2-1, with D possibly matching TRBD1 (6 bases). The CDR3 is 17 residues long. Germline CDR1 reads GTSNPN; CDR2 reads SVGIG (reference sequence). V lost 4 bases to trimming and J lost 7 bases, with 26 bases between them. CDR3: CAWKLRGSELRSNEQFF. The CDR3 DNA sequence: TGTGCCTGGAAGTTAAGGGGGTCGGAACTCCGGAGTAATGAGCAGTTCTTC.

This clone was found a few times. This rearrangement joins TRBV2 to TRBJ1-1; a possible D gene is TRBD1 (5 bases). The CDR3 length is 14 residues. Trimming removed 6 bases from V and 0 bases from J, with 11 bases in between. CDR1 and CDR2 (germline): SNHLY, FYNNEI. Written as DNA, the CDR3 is TGTGCCAGCAGGGGGGGGTTGATGAACACTGAAGCTTTCTTT. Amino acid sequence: CASRGGLMNTEAFF.

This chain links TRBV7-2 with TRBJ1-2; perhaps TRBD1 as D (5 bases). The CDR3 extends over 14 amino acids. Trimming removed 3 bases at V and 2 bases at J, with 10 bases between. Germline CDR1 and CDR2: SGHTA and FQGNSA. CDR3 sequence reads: CASSFQSGNYGYTF. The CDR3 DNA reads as TGTGCCAGCAGCTTCCAATCAGGGAACTATGGCTACACCTTC.

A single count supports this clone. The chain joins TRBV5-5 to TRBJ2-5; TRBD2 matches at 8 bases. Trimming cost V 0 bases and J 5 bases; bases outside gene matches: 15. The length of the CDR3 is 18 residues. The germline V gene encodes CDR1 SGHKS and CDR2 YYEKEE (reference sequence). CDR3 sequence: CASSLGPVRAAGEETQYF. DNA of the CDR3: TGTGCCAGCAGCTTGGGCCCAGTACGTGCAGCGGGAGAGGAGACCCAGTACTTC. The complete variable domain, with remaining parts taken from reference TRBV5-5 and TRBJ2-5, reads DAGVTQSPTHLIKTRGQQVTLRCSPISGHKSVSWYQQVLGQGPQFIFQYYEKEERGRGNFPDRFSARQFPNYSSELNVNALLLGDSALYLCASSLGPVRAAGEETQYFGPGTRLLVL.